This T cell receptor beta chain was observed in a study of T cells in localized non-small cell lung cancer. Overall study findings and caveats: Of the tissues analyzed, uninvolved adjacent lung showed maximal T cell clonality, greater than tumor. Blood T cell density predicted longer survival; adjacent-lung clonality, shorter. Analysis by sequencing included only one tumor region, so heterogeneity remains possible. Among the top 100 tumor clones, a median approximately 55 appeared in adjacent lung.

V lost 0 bases, J lost 1 base, and 14 bases lay in between. CDR1 is SGHDT and CDR2 is YYEEEE in the germline V gene. This CDR3 has 18 amino acids. Produced via immunoSEQ multiplex PCR; TCRdb's table is partial and in-frame only. The data contain some 130,000 clones, roughly nine tenths of them singletons. Turning to this clone: Its antigen is still unknown.

Here the sequenced sample was peripheral blood, taken before any cancer treatment. The sequence was collected from a female donor over 55 with stage I lung adenocarcinoma. The chain carries TRBV5-6 and TRBJ2-6; D gene uncertain. The CDR3 nucleotides are TGTGCCAGCAGCTTGGTTTGGGCAGCAAAGTCTGGGGCCAACGTCCTGACTTTC. This gives the protein CASSLVWAAKSGANVLTF.